The clone carrying this T cell receptor beta chain was seen more than once but under ten times. Its cognate antigen is unknown. Unique molecular identifiers tagged individual cDNA molecules. TCRdb redid the calling of the 5' RACE reads with MiXCR, one entry per CDR3 protein. Of 81,000 or so distinct CDR3 sequences in the sample, approximately 12% were seen once. This specimen comes from a study of early T cells in non-severe SARS-CoV-2 infection. Across the study: Sequencing of bulk RNA from unsorted whole blood was done, without chain pairing.

The study's findings and limits: Anti-spike CD8 responses were favored in VDJdb matching, and private and CD4 specificities were missed.

With 2 bases clipped from V and 8 bases from J, the junction kept 3 bases outside the gene matches. The CDR3 spans 15 residues. CDR1 is SGHTA, CDR2 FQGTGA, per germline. The chain couples TRBV7-3 to TRBJ2-1, with TRBD2 identical over 13 bases. The sequence came from an adult who was a healthcare worker with PCR-confirmed SARS-CoV-2 infection or an uninfected control (not recorded which). The sequencing sample was made of whole blood. CDR3 residues: CASSLQGLAGDEQFF. CDR3 DNA sequence: TGTGCCAGCAGCTTACAAGGACTAGCGGGAGATGAGCAGTTCTTC.